The present TCR beta chain was sequenced within a study of technical replicates of blood from a few donors. Profiling relied on immunoSEQ multiplex PCR, and the TCRdb table lists in-frame clones only, not all of them. In the table there are 100,000 or so clones, just over 95% of which are singletons. Trimming cost V 6 bases and J 2 bases, with 7 bases left between them. The V gene's germline CDR1 is WNHNN and CDR2 SYGVQD (reference sequence). There are 13 residues in the CDR3. J is TRBJ2-2 and V is TRBV10-1; tentatively, D is TRBD1 (5 bases). The sequence was collected from a human donor in good health. Sample: T cells isolated from PBMCs. CDR3 amino acids: CASRDSNTGELFF. Here the CDR3 DNA reads TGCGCCAGCAGAGACAGCAACACCGGGGAGCTGTTTTTT.